This TCR beta chain emerged from a study of CD8+CD57+ T cells in acquired aplastic anemia. Study at large: Average DNA yield from sorted CD4+ and CD8+ cells was roughly 3.1 ug.

The germline V gene has CDR1 MGHRA and CDR2 YSYEKL. This CDR3 contains 14 residues. With 0 bases removed from V and 3 bases from J, the gap between germline ends came to 8 bases. Only patients with CD8+CD57+ cell expansion on flow cytometry were chosen for sequencing. Sampling of blood occurred while the patients had still received no therapy. TCR beta VDJ and CDR3 were profiled, and genomic DNA was the template. TCRdb reprocessed the reads via MiXCR and lists one record per CDR3 protein. The sample shows 200,000 to 250,000 distinct CDR3 sequences, roughly two thirds of them seen only once. Sequencing was carried out using sorted CD4+, CD8+, or CD8+CD57+ T cells (not recorded which) from PBMCs. The chain joins TRBV4-1 to TRBJ2-5; no clear D gene. This clonotype was sampled from a human donor with aplastic anemia. CDR3 amino acids: CASSQEGWKETQYF. The CDR3 DNA follows: TGCGCCAGCAGCCAAGAAGGATGGAAAGAGACCCAGTACTTC.